The T cell receptor beta chain described here comes from a study of OX40 agonist ivuxolimab in advanced cancers. Assay used: immunoSEQ multiplex PCR; TCRdb lists only in-frame clones, some missing. The profile shows about 57,000 clones, 75% to 85% of them singletons. CDR1 MGHRA and CDR2 YSYEKL come from the germline V gene. V lost 3 bases to trimming and J lost 2 bases; unmatched junction nucleotides: 6. CDR3 length: 18 amino acids. This chain connects TRBV4-1 to TRBJ2-6, with TRBD1 matching over 11 bases. The TCR sequence derives from an adult with an advanced solid tumor such as melanoma, head and neck, liver or kidney cancer. The input for sequencing was CD4+ or CD8+ T cells sorted from blood, taken in a trial of the OX40 agonist ivuxolimab. CDR3 DNA sequence: TGCGCCAGCAGCCAGTTGTGGACAGGGGGCGCTGGGGCCAACGTCCTGACTTTC. Translating it yields CASSQLWTGGAGANVLTF.